This TCR beta chain was documented in a study of cytomegalovirus exposure and HLA in healthy donors. The study ran its PCR with 60 Vbeta and 13 Jbeta primers. Sequenced by immunoSEQ multiplex PCR; TCRdb stores in-frame clones only, minus some. The sample lists approximately 210,000 clones; around 86% were seen once. Study-level points and caveats: The study reported that TCR beta sequences accurately predicted HLA-A and HLA-B alleles in most subjects.

Although they were nominally healthy when sampled, donors likely had unrecorded immune exposures. As for this clone: The antigen is not known.

The material sequenced was PBMCs. The sequence was obtained from a young woman in good health and CMV-seronegative.

CDR3 DNA: TGTGCCAGCAGGCCAGGGGGGAATCCCCTCCACTTT. Translating gives CASRPGGNPLHF. This chain uses TRBV2 with TRBJ1-6; 7 bases line up with TRBD1. The V and J ends lost 6 bases and 13 bases, in that order; junction bases with no gene match: 6. Germline V gives CDR1 SNHLY, CDR2 FYNNEI. The length of the CDR3 is 12 residues.